This passage covers 21 T cell receptor beta chains from one sample sequenced in a study of T cells in women clearing cervical HPV infection. The assay was immunoSEQ multiplex PCR, and TCRdb's table has in-frame clones only and misses some. The sample totals some 43,000 clones; its top ten clones hold approximately 0.9%. The sample taken for sequencing was blood buffy coat. These TCRs come from a woman aged 18 to 75 with a cervical HPV16 infection that either progressed to CIN3+ or cleared (not recorded which).

Concerning this clone itself: The DNA ends 3 residues before the CDR3 does, and the rest of the CDR3 is filled in from the germline J gene. V and J are TRBV18 and TRBJ2-1; TRBD1 might be the D (7 bases). Between the trimmed V and J ends, which lost 10 bases and 3 bases, there was a span of 28 bases. Looked up from germline, CDR1 is KGHSH and CDR2 is LQKENI. The length of the CDR3 is 18 residues. Partial CDR3 DNA: TGTGCCAAGAGGGAGGCCCACGGACGCCGGGACAGCTACAATGAG. This encodes CAKREAHGRRDSYNE. The full CDR3 sequence reads CAKREAHGRRDSYNEQFF.

The CDR3 DNA, read in part, is TGCAGCGTTGTGAGGACAGCTGACTATGGC. It encodes CSVVRTADYG. The CDR3 in its entirety is CSVVRTADYGYTF. The chain combines TRBV29-1 with TRBJ1-2; D may be TRBD1 (6 bases). The read terminates 3 residues ahead of where the CDR3 ends, so the germline J gene completes it. Trimming took off 4 bases at V and 3 bases at J, with 12 bases between the two ends. The CDR3 length is 13 residues. Germline CDR1 reads SQVTM; CDR2 reads ANQGSEA. The whole variable domain, remainder taken from reference TRBV29-1 and TRBJ1-2, is SAVISQKPSRDICQRGTSLTIQCQVDSQVTMMFWYRQQPGQSLTLIATANQGSEATYESGFVIDKFPISRPNLTFSTLTVSNMSPEDSSIYLCSVVRTADYGYTFGSGTRLTVV.

To note about this clone: The read halts 3 residues ahead of the CDR3 end, with the missing end drawn from the germline J gene. The rearrangement uses TRBV6-4 and TRBJ2-3; possibly TRBD2 for D (6 bases). The V end was cut by 6 bases, the J end by 5 bases, with 6 bases between. Germline CDR1 reads MRHNA; CDR2 reads SNTAGT. CDR3 length equals 11 residues. CDR3 DNA, as far as it was read: TGTGCCAGCAGGGGGGGAGATACG. Protein: CASRGGDT. Given in full, the CDR3 is CASRGGDTQYF.

About this clone itself: The read finishes 3 residues shy of the CDR3 end, and the germline J gene is used to complete it. The chain couples TRBV6-2 or TRBV6-3 to TRBJ2-3; TRBD1 agrees at 12 bases. This CDR3 spans 14 amino acids. The V gene's germline CDR1 is MNHEY and CDR2 SVGEGT. CDR3 amino acids: CASSGTGGGQPQYF. The DNA read from the CDR3 is TGTGCCAGCAGTGGGACAGGGGGCGGTCAGCCG.

As for this clone: The sequence runs out 3 residues before the end of the CDR3; the remainder is reconstructed from the germline J gene. The chain employs TRBV10-3 and TRBJ2-7, with TRBD1 as a possible D gene (6 bases). The CDR3 length is 14 residues. V was cut by 5 bases and J by 1 base, with 12 bases left in between. Germline values: CDR1 ENHRY, CDR2 SYGVKD. The DNA read from the CDR3 is TGTGCCATCAGTACCCCCGACAGGTCCTACGAG. It encodes CAISTPDRSYE. The whole CDR3 sequence reads CAISTPDRSYEQYF.

For this clone: The CDR3 is cut off 3 residues early in the read; its end comes from the germline J gene. V and J are TRBV6-2 or TRBV6-3 and TRBJ1-6; 8 bases line up with TRBD1. CDR1 and CDR2 from the germline V gene are MNHEY and SVGEGT. CDR3 size: 13 residues. Trimming at V came to 6 bases and at J to 11 bases, leaving 6 bases not matched to a gene. The CDR3 bases that were read are TGTGCCAGCAGGAGGGACAGGCGGGCACCC. The encoded protein is CASRRDRRAP. The whole CDR3 protein is CASRRDRRAPLHF.

With regard to this clone: The observed sequence ends 3 residues before the CDR3 terminus, with the missing tail filled in from the germline J gene. This sequence joins TRBV29-1 and TRBJ2-4, with TRBD1 matching 7 bases. The trim removed 2 bases at V and 4 bases at J, leaving 8 bases unmatched. The germline gives CDR1 SQVTM, CDR2 ANQGSEA. The CDR3 loop spans 15 amino acids. The CDR3 spells CSVERPGTEKNIQYF. The DNA read from the CDR3 is TGCAGCGTTGAAAGACCCGGGACAGAAAAAAACATT.

Worth noting for this clone: The sequenced fragment ends 3 residues before the CDR3 boundary, so the rest is inferred from the germline J gene. The chain is built from TRBV5-6 and TRBJ1-5; D is unresolved. V lost 5 bases and J lost 1, with 10 bases in between. CDR1 is SGHDT and CDR2 is YYEEEE in the germline V gene. The CDR3 loop spans 14 amino acids. CDR3 residues: CASRAEKSNQPQHF. CDR3 DNA (partial): TGTGCCAGCAGGGCGGAGAAGAGCAATCAGCCC.

About this clone: The CDR3 end lies 3 residues beyond the end of the read and is filled in from the germline J gene. Other DNA sequences in the same sample also yield this CDR3. The rearrangement joins TRBV20-1 to TRBJ1-2, with TRBD1 matching 8 bases. This CDR3 spans 14 amino acids. The germline V gene has CDR1 DFQATT and CDR2 SNEGSKA (reference sequence). CDR3 loop: CSARDGQGAGGYTF. The CDR3 bases that were read are TGCAGTGCTAGAGATGGGCAGGGGGCGGGTGGA.

The CDR3: CASSLAEGVNTIYF. The DNA read from the CDR3 is TGCGCCAGCAGCTTGGCGGAGGGGGTAAACACC. The chain is built from TRBV5-1 and TRBJ1-3, with D possibly matching TRBD1 (6 bases). The CDR3 is cut off 3 residues early in the read; its end comes from the germline J gene. The CDR3 runs 14 residues. Germline values: CDR1 SGHRS, CDR2 YFSETQ. V was clipped by 0 bases and J by 6 bases, with 10 bases between them.

Points on this clone: The observed sequence ends 3 residues before the CDR3 terminus, with the missing tail filled in from the germline J gene. The chain combines TRBV20-1 with TRBJ1-4; D might be TRBD1 (5 bases). Germline V gene lookup returns CDR1 DFQATT and CDR2 SNEGSKA (reference sequence). The CDR3 extends over 13 amino acids. V dropped 3 bases and J dropped 6 bases, with 11 bases sitting between them. The CDR3 spells CSARGGSDEKLFF. The sequenced part of the CDR3 DNA is TGCAGTGCTAGGGGGGGAAGTGATGAAAAA.

Regarding this clone: The CDR3 is cut off 3 residues early in the read; its end comes from the germline J gene. This chain joins TRBV6-1 and TRBJ2-7, with 10 bases fitting TRBD1. Germline V lookup: CDR1 MNHNS, CDR2 SASEGT. Trimming cost V 2 bases and J 4 bases; bases outside gene matches: 11. This CDR3 region has 17 residues. CDR3 sequence reads: CASSESWTGGVMYEQYF. The CDR3 bases that were read are TGTGCCAGCAGTGAAAGTTGGACAGGGGGAGTTATGTACGAG.

To note about this clone: The read terminates 3 residues before the CDR3 end, so the remaining end is supplied by the germline J gene. The chain is built from TRBV12-3 or TRBV12-4 and TRBJ1-1, with D possibly matching TRBD1 (6 bases). Trimming pared 0 bases from V and 1 base from J, leaving 9 bases between. The CDR3 has 15 residues. The CDR3 region is CASSLALDRNTEAFF. Incomplete CDR3 DNA: TGTGCCAGCAGTTTAGCGTTGGACAGGAACACTGAA.

Notes on this clone: The read terminates 3 residues before the CDR3 end, so the remaining end is supplied by the germline J gene. The chain joins TRBV20-1 to TRBJ1-1; a weak D match, TRBD1 (5 bases). V was shortened by 6 bases and J by 6 bases, with 23 bases between the two germline ends. CDR3 length: 15 residues. The germline CDR1 and CDR2 sequences are DFQATT and SNEGSKA (reference sequence). The CDR3 loop is CSAPNFARAYAEAFF. Partial CDR3 DNA: TGCAGTGCCCCGAATTTCGCCAGGGCGTATGCTGAA.

Comments on this clone: The read ends 3 residues before the CDR3 terminus; that terminus is restored from the germline J gene. The chain is built from TRBV6-1 and TRBJ2-1; 7 bases fit TRBD2. The germline gives CDR1 MNHNS, CDR2 SASEGT. The CDR3 runs 14 residues. The V and J ends lost 4 bases and 5 bases, in that order; junction bases with no gene match: 5. This chain's CDR3 is CASSAAGVDNEQFF. Partial CDR3 DNA: TGTGCCAGCAGTGCCGCGGGGGTTGACAATGAG.

This clone ranks as medium-sized in terms of frequency. Read coverage stops 3 residues before the CDR3 terminus; the germline J gene supplies the remainder. The chain recombines TRBV4-2 with TRBJ2-5; 10 nucleotides align to TRBD2. The CDR3 totals 20 residues. The ends lost 4 bases at V and 0 bases at J; junction bases unmatched: 17. From germline, CDR1 is LGHNA and CDR2 YNFKEQ. Incomplete CDR3 DNA: TGTGCCAGCAGCCGGCGGGGTAGCGGGGGGACGATTATAGACCAAGAGACC. This codes for CASSRRGSGGTIIDQET. The full CDR3 reads CASSRRGSGGTIIDQETQYF.

Worth noting for this clone: The read terminates 3 residues before the CDR3 end, so the remaining end is supplied by the germline J gene. This rearrangement joins TRBV18 to TRBJ1-5, with D possibly TRBD1 on 6 matching bases. This CDR3 is 13 amino acids long. The V end lost 3 bases, the J end lost 3 bases, and 6 bases lay between the germline ends. Germline values: CDR1 KGHSH, CDR2 LQKENI. Incomplete CDR3 DNA: TGTGCCAGCTCACCGGGACACAATCAGCCC. Protein sequence: CASSPGHNQP. The full-length CDR3 reads as CASSPGHNQPQHF.

As for this clone: The read ends 3 residues before the CDR3 terminus; that terminus is restored from the germline J gene. The chain uses TRBV19 and TRBJ2-3; weak D call: TRBD2 (6 bases). The V end was cut by 1 base, the J end by 2 bases, with 16 bases between. Germline CDR1 is LNHDA and CDR2 is SQIVND (reference sequence). This CDR3 is 17 amino acids long. The CDR3 DNA, read in part, is TGTGCCAGTAGTATAGGGGCGGGGACCCCCCACACAGATACG. Translated, it gives CASSIGAGTPHTDT. The complete CDR3 sequence is CASSIGAGTPHTDTQYF. Based on the CDR3 plus reference TRBV19 and TRBJ2-3, the full variable domain is DGGITQSPKYLFRKEGQNVTLSCEQNLNHDAMYWYRQDPGQGLRLIYYSQIVNDFQKGDIAEGYSVSREKKESFPLTVTSAQKNPTAFYLCASSIGAGTPHTDTQYFGPGTRLTVL.

Points on this clone: The read gets to within 3 residues of the CDR3 end, and the germline J gene fills in the rest. V gene TRBV19 combines with J gene TRBJ2-3; D assignment may be TRBD1 or TRBD2 (6 bases each). The CDR3 extends over 14 amino acids. Trimming took 4 bases from V and 2 from J, leaving 10 bases between them. Germline loops: CDR1 LNHDA, CDR2 SQIVND (reference sequence). The CDR3 reads CASSRRDITDTQYF. The covered CDR3 bases are TGTGCCAGTAGTAGGCGGGACATCACAGATACG.

Comment on this clone: The read falls 3 residues short of the CDR3 end, and the missing part is taken from the germline J gene. This chain uses TRBV6-2 or TRBV6-3 with TRBJ2-1; 9 bases fit TRBD2. Looked up from germline, CDR1 is MNHEY and CDR2 is SVGEGT. This CDR3 is built from 17 residues. V was clipped by 1 base and J by 5 bases; unmatched bases: 9. The DNA read from the CDR3 is TGTGCCAGCAGTTACTTCTCCATAGCGGGGGCCAACAATGAG. Translating it yields CASSYFSIAGANNE. In full, the CDR3 is CASSYFSIAGANNEQFF.

About this clone itself: The CDR3 end falls 3 residues outside the read, so it is completed with the germline J gene. This chain links TRBV20-1 with TRBJ2-2; D remains unclear. The CDR3 contains 15 residues. Germline-derived CDR1 and CDR2 are DFQATT and SNEGSKA (reference sequence). CDR3 bases read: TGCAGTGCTAGACCTACTGGCGCAGGTCATGAAAAG. Its translation: CSARPTGAGHEK. The CDR3 in full is CSARPTGAGHEKLFF.